A single sample is the source of the 12 T cell receptor beta chains below, sequenced in a study of blood T cell repertoires in COVID-19. Sequencing was performed with immunoSEQ multiplex PCR; in TCRdb, only in-frame clones are kept and a portion is missing. The data hold approximately 500,000 clones, with approximately 85% observed a single time. Sequenced input: peripheral blood. All receptors come from a human donor in a cohort sampled during active COVID-19.

The CDR3 loop is CASSLWGGSEAFF. In nucleotides, the CDR3 is TGTGCCAGCAGTTTATGGGGGGGATCTGAAGCTTTCTTT. The chain is built from TRBV28 and TRBJ1-1; possible D gene TRBD1, 5 bases. The germline CDR1 and CDR2 sequences are MDHEN and SYDVKM. This CDR3 comprises 13 residues. V lost 0 bases and J lost 6, with 8 bases in between.

This chain connects TRBV11-2 to TRBJ2-3; no reliable D call. In germline, CDR1 is SGHAT, CDR2 FQNNGV. Trimming shortened V by 1 base and J by 0 bases, and 14 bases separated the two germline ends. CDR3 length: 17 amino acids. CDR3 sequence reads: CASSLAPTLESTDTQYF. The CDR3 region has the DNA TGTGCCAGCAGCTTAGCGCCAACTCTAGAAAGCACAGATACGCAGTATTTT.

This clone showed up just a few times. The V gene is TRBV5-1, the J gene TRBJ1-3; no clear D. Germline V gene lookup returns CDR1 SGHRS and CDR2 YFSETQ. Trimming removed 0 bases from V and 3 bases from J, with 7 bases in between. The CDR3 runs 14 residues. This chain's CDR3 is CASSLGQVGNTIYF. The CDR3 nucleotides are TGCGCCAGCAGCTTGGGGCAGGTTGGAAACACCATATATTTT.

The chain links TRBV19 to TRBJ1-1; D unresolved. Germline V gene data show CDR1 as LNHDA and CDR2 as SQIVND (reference sequence). This CDR3 spans 13 amino acids. The V end was cut by 6 bases, the J end by 8 bases, with 16 bases between. The CDR3: CASRVAGLGEAFF. The CDR3 bases are TGTGCCAGTAGGGTTGCAGGTTTAGGAGAAGCTTTCTTT.

The V and J genes are TRBV5-1 and TRBJ2-2, with a weak D call TRBD2 (5 bases). The V and J ends lost 7 bases and 1 base respectively, with 11 bases between them. This CDR3 has 14 amino acids. Germline CDR1 SGHRS, CDR2 YFSETQ. The CDR3, as DNA: TGCGCCAGCCAAACGGGGTTGAACACCGGGGAGCTGTTTTTT. Its translation is CASQTGLNTGELFF.

CDR3 nucleotides: TGTGCCAGCAGTGGAGGACTAGCCGGGGAGCTGTTTTTT. Encoded protein: CASSGGLAGELFF. The chain joins TRBV2 to TRBJ2-2; 7 positions agree with TRBD2. This CDR3 contains 13 residues. Per the germline V gene, CDR1 is SNHLY and CDR2 is FYNNEI. Trimming at V came to 4 bases and at J to 6 bases, leaving 2 bases not matched to a gene.

The chain employs TRBV6-5 and TRBJ2-5, with a tentative D call TRBD2 (7 bases). V was shortened by 7 bases and J by 3 bases, with 18 bases between the two germline ends. CDR1 and CDR2 from the germline V gene are MNHEY and SVGAGI. The CDR3 covers 15 residues. The CDR3: CASILRRGGKETQYF. Here the CDR3 DNA reads TGTGCCAGCATTCTCCGGAGGGGGGGAAAAGAGACCCAGTACTTC.

This sequence joins TRBV7-3 and TRBJ1-5; D uncertain. Trimming took off 0 bases at V and 2 bases at J, with 14 bases between the two ends. Germline V CDR1 and CDR2: SGHTA, FQGTGA. The length of the CDR3 is 17 residues. The DNA of the CDR3 is TGTGCCAGCAGCTTAACGGTGCGACATTGGGGCAATCAGCCCCAGCATTTT. It translates to CASSLTVRHWGNQPQHF.

The V and J genes are TRBV6-5 and TRBJ1-1, with 7 bases fitting TRBD1. Unmatched junction bases numbered 5, after V lost 3 bases and J lost 1 base. Looked up from germline, CDR1 is MNHEY and CDR2 is SVGAGI. There are 15 residues in the CDR3. The CDR3 reads CASSYRGTANTEAFF. CDR3 DNA sequence: TGTGCCAGCAGTTATAGGGGGACAGCGAACACTGAAGCTTTCTTT.

The chain recombines TRBV23-1 with TRBJ2-5; unclear D gene. TRBV23-1 is sorted into the ORF group, with uncertain function. This CDR3 comprises 10 residues. Trimming took 8 bases from V and 4 from J, leaving 5 bases between them. This chain's CDR3 is CASLRETQYF. The CDR3, as DNA: TGCGCCAGCCTCCGAGAGACCCAGTACTTC.

Regarding this clone: Within the sample, other DNA sequences also encode this same CDR3. This chain connects TRBV29-1 to TRBJ1-1, with D tentatively TRBD1 (5 bases). CDR1 SQVTM and CDR2 ANQGSEA come from the germline V gene. V was trimmed by 4 bases and J by 1 base, leaving 7 bases between them. The CDR3 is 12 residues long. Here the CDR3 reads CSVVRGNTEAFF. The CDR3 DNA reads as TGCAGCGTTGTAAGGGGGAACACTGAAGCTTTCTTT. The full variable domain, in which reference TRBV29-1 and TRBJ1-1 provide the parts outside the CDR3, is SAVISQKPSRDICQRGTSLTIQCQVDSQVTMMFWYRQQPGQSLTLIATANQGSEATYESGFVIDKFPISRPNLTFSTLTVSNMSPEDSSIYLCSVVRGNTEAFFGQGTRLTVV.

This chain links TRBV10-3 with TRBJ1-1; no reliable D call. Germline-derived CDR1 and CDR2 are ENHRY and SYGVKD. V lost 4 bases, J lost 7 bases, and 13 bases lay in between. The CDR3 has 13 residues. Written as DNA, the CDR3 is TGTGCCATCAGTGCTTCCCTAGAGGGTGAAGCTTTCTTT. It translates to CAISASLEGEAFF.